This TCR beta chain appears in the sequencing data of a study of prognosis after radiotherapy for stage I lung cancer. The study's findings and limits: There was no determination made of whether the expanded TCR clones were tumor-specific. After stereotactic body radiation therapy, patients with later distant metastases showed lower Shannon entropy. Compared with a median of roughly 10,000 beforehand, unique TCR clone counts dropped to 6,861 after stereotactic body radiation therapy.

In regard to this clonotype: Its antigen is unidentified.

Trimming pared 5 bases from V and 3 bases from J, leaving 7 bases between. There are 12 residues in the CDR3. In germline, CDR1 is MDHEN, CDR2 SYDVKM. From genomic DNA, two-round multiplex PCR was used to amplify TCR beta CDR3. Primers specific to each TRBV and TRBJ gene were used in first-round PCR. MiXCR was run by TCRdb on the multiplex PCR reads, yielding one entry per CDR3 protein. The table lists some 35,000 distinct CDR3 sequences, 30% to 35% of them singletons. The chain has TRBV28 and TRBJ2-5; D unclear. This receptor was identified in a donor aged 50 or older with non-small cell lung cancer. Specimen: PBMCs, collected before or after stereotactic body radiation therapy (not recorded which). The CDR3 DNA sequence: TGTGCCAGCAGTGGGTGGGAAGAGACCCAGTACTTC. This encodes CASSGWEETQYF.